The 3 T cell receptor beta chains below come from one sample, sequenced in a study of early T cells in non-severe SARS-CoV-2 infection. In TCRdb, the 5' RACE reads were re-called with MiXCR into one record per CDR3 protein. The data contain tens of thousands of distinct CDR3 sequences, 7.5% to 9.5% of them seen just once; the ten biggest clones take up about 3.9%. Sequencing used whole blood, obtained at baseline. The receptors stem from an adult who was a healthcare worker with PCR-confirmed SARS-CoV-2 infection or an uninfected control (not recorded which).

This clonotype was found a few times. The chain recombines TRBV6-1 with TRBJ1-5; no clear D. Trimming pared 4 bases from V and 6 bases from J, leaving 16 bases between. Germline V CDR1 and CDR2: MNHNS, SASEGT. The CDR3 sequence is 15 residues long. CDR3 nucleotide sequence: TGTGCCAGCAGTGTAATTAGGACTGGTAGTCAGCCCCAGCATTTT. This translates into CASSVIRTGSQPQHF.

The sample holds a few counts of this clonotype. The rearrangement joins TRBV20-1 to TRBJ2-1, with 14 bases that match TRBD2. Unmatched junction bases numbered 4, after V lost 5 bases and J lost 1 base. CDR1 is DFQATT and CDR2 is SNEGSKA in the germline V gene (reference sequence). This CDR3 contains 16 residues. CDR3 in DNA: TGCAGTGCTCCCGGACTAGCGGGGGGTTCCTACAATGAGCAGTTCTTC. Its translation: CSAPGLAGGSYNEQFF.

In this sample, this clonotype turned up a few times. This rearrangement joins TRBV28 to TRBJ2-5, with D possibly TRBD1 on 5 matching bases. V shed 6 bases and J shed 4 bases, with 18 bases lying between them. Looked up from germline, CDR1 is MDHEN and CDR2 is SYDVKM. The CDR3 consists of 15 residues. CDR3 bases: TGTGCCAGCAGCCCCCGTGGCAGGGTAGCAGAGACCCAGTACTTC. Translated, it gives CASSPRGRVAETQYF.